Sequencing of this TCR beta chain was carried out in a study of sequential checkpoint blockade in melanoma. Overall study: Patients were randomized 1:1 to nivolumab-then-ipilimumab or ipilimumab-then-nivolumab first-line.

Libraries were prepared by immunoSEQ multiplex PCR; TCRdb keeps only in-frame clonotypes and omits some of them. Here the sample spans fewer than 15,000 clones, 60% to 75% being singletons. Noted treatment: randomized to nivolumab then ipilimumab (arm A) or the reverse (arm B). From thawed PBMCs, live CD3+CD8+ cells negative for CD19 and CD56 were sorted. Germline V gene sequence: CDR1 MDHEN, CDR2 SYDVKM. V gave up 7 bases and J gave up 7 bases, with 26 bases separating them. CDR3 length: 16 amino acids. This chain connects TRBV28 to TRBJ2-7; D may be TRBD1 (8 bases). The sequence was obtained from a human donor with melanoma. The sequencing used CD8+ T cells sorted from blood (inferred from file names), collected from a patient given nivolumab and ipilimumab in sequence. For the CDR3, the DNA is TGTGCCAGCACACCGGGACAGGTTAGAAGGCGGGAGGAGCAGTACTTC. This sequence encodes CASTPGQVRRREEQYF.